This T cell receptor beta chain derives from a study of blood T cell repertoires in COVID-19. Study background: Material from acute and convalescent COVID-19 was sourced from the United States, Italy and Spain. T cells, B-cell-depleted T cells, or PBMCs provided the cDNA or gDNA that served as material.

CDR3 length: 14 residues. CDR1 is SGHDN, CDR2 FVKESK, per germline. The J segment lost 2 bases and the V segment lost 4 bases, leaving 4 bases of the junction unmatched. In the authors' workflow: Reference gene primer amplification gave nucleated cell count estimates. Produced via immunoSEQ multiplex PCR; TCRdb's table is partial and in-frame only. V, J and clone size derive from that table, while D and trimming were established from the DNA sequence. The sample yields about 86,000 clones, around four fifths seen once. The sequencing sample was made of peripheral blood. The chain combines TRBV14 with TRBJ2-7, with 8 bases fitting TRBD1. The TCR was taken from an elderly woman with active or convalescent COVID-19. The CDR3 nucleotides read TGTGCCAGCAGCCTCAGGACAGGGACCTACGAGCAGTACTTC. Protein sequence: CASSLRTGTYEQYF.